One TCR beta chain is described in this entry. Its antigen is unknown. Between the trimmed V and J ends, which lost 4 bases and 0 bases, there was a span of 9 bases. This CDR3 region has 13 residues. The germline CDR1 and CDR2 sequences are SQVTM and ANQGSEA. These data originate in a study of T cell responses to AZD1222 COVID-19 vaccine. Whole-study findings and limits: Nearly half of spike-specific TCRs reportedly target unmutated variant regions.

Data came from immunoSEQ multiplex PCR; TCRdb stores just in-frame clones and leaves some out. The sample holds about 120,000 clones, about 92% seen once. Second-dose groups at about 4 or about 12 weeks were pooled. The sequencing used peripheral blood, collected 28 days after the second AZD1222 dose. This receptor was taken from an adult who received the AZD1222 COVID-19 vaccine. The chain couples TRBV29-1 to TRBJ1-1, with D possibly TRBD1 on 6 matching bases. CDR3 protein: CSVAGVLNTEAFF. Written as DNA, the CDR3 is TGCAGCGTTGCAGGGGTCCTGAACACTGAAGCTTTCTTT.